Below, 14 T cell receptor beta chains from the same sample are listed, as sequenced in a study of blood T cells in healthy people across ages. A J-beta primer mix and a sample-barcoded 5' primer were used in a second PCR of about 7 to 12 cycles. From the 5' RACE reads, TCRdb called clonotypes with MiXCR, one entry per CDR3 protein. In the table there are about 1 million distinct CDR3 sequences, around 25% of which are singletons. The data were also submitted as part of a second study, on T cells of mothers and their children.

The sample comprised blood. Receptors originate from a girl aged 2 to 10 in good health.

The rearrangement joins TRBV7-2 to TRBJ1-5; D gene ambiguous. The CDR3 extends over 14 amino acids. Looked up from germline, CDR1 is SGHTA and CDR2 is FQGNSA. The germline V and J ends were trimmed by 5 bases and 5 bases, with 13 bases remaining between them. CDR3 protein: CASSPRSGDQPQHF. The CDR3 DNA sequence: TGTGCCAGCAGCCCTCGAAGCGGGGATCAGCCCCAGCATTTT. Looking up the rest from reference TRBV7-2 and TRBJ1-5 gives the full variable domain: GAGVSQSPSNKVTEKGKDVELRCDPISGHTALYWYRQSLGQGLEFLIYFQGNSAPDKSGLPSDRFSAERTGGSVSTLTIQRTQQEDSAVYLCASSPRSGDQPQHFGDGTRLSIL.

CDR3 DNA sequence: TGTGCCAGCAGCTTTCAGGGTCTAAGCTCTGGAAACACCATATATTTT. Translated: CASSFQGLSSGNTIYF. The chain is built from TRBV7-9 and TRBJ1-3; possible D gene TRBD1, 5 bases. Trimming pared 3 bases from V and 0 bases from J, leaving 12 bases between. The germline V gene encodes CDR1 SEHNR and CDR2 FQNEAQ (reference sequence). This CDR3 spans 16 amino acids.

This clonotype was recorded a few times. The chain has TRBV20-1 and TRBJ2-1; the match to TRBD2 covers 13 bases. Germline loops: CDR1 DFQATT, CDR2 SNEGSKA (reference sequence). This CDR3 contains 17 residues. The V segment lost 6 bases and the J segment 2 bases; nucleotides outside the gene matches: 10. In DNA, the CDR3 is TGCAGTGCAACCGGGACTAGCGGGAACAATCCCTACAATGAGCAGTTCTTC. Its protein is CSATGTSGNNPYNEQFF.

This clonotype was counted between two and nine times. The chain employs TRBV20-1 and TRBJ2-5; D is possibly TRBD1 or TRBD2 (5 bases each). The germline V gene encodes CDR1 DFQATT and CDR2 SNEGSKA (reference sequence). V dropped 0 bases and J dropped 2 bases, with 13 bases sitting between them. The CDR3 runs 15 residues. Here the CDR3 reads CSARDPGQGQETQYF. The CDR3 DNA reads TGCAGTGCTAGAGATCCGGGGCAGGGACAAGAGACCCAGTACTTC.

As for this clonotype: At one end, the junction sequence differs from germline, possibly due to a read error. The V gene is TRBV7-2, the J gene TRBJ1-5; 8 bases match TRBD1. The CDR3 covers 14 residues. Germline V gene lookup returns CDR1 SGHTA and CDR2 FQGNSA. CDR3 nucleotide sequence: TGTGCCAGCGGCTTCACGACAGGGGATCAGCCCCAGCATTTT. The encoded protein is CASGFTTGDQPQHF.

The CDR3 region is CASMTGFSYEQYF. As DNA, the CDR3 is TGTGCCAGCATGACAGGCTTTTCCTACGAGCAGTACTTC. This chain uses TRBV7-2 with TRBJ2-7; weak D call: TRBD1 (6 bases). The ends were cut back, 7 bases at V and 1 base at J, with 11 bases in the middle. Germline CDR1 is SGHTA and CDR2 is FQGNSA. The CDR3 spans 13 residues.

The chain couples TRBV29-1 to TRBJ2-7; 9 positions agree with TRBD2. In germline, CDR1 is SQVTM, CDR2 ANQGSEA. There are 13 residues in the CDR3. CDR3 protein: CNVHSGSGYEQYF. CDR3 coding DNA: TGCAACGTCCATAGCGGGAGTGGGTACGAGCAGTACTTC.

This clonotype was found a few times. The chain uses TRBV7-2 and TRBJ2-5; D is unclear. V shed 2 bases and J shed 4 bases, with 11 bases lying between them. The germline gives CDR1 SGHTA, CDR2 FQGNSA. This CDR3 contains 14 residues. For the CDR3, the DNA is TGTGCCAGCAGCTTATCGGTGTCGATAGAGACCCAGTACTTC. Translation: CASSLSVSIETQYF.

This clonotype has only a few counts. This chain uses TRBV24-1 with TRBJ1-5, with D hard to call. The CDR3 totals 13 residues. Germline assignment: CDR1 KGHDR and CDR2 SFDVKD. Trimming cost V 5 bases and J 4 bases, with 8 bases left between them. CDR3 DNA: TGTGCCACCAGTGGCTACCTGAATCAGCCCCAGCATTTT. This gives the protein CATSGYLNQPQHF.

CDR3 loop: CASSYRARGDLEAFF. CDR3 coding DNA: TGCGCCAGCAGCTACAGGGCCAGGGGTGACTTGGAAGCTTTCTTT. This chain uses TRBV4-1 with TRBJ1-1, with D possibly matching TRBD1 (6 bases). This CDR3 has 15 amino acids. The V end lost 5 bases, the J end lost 8 bases, and 21 bases lay between the germline ends. Looked up from germline, CDR1 is MGHRA and CDR2 is YSYEKL.

In its sample, this clonotype was seen a few times. J is TRBJ2-1 and V is TRBV6-5; no clear D gene. Germline assignment: CDR1 MNHEY and CDR2 SVGAGI. Trimming left V 4 bases short and J 7 bases short, with 8 bases between. The CDR3 extends over 12 amino acids. CDR3 in amino acids: CASSSAENEQFF. The CDR3 region has the DNA TGTGCCAGCAGTTCGGCAGAAAATGAGCAGTTCTTC.

There are a few counts of this clonotype. The chain combines TRBV6-5 with TRBJ2-7, with a weak D call TRBD2 (6 bases). Trimming stripped 6 bases from V and 4 bases from J, with 13 bases between. Germline V gene lookup returns CDR1 MNHEY and CDR2 SVGAGI. The CDR3 covers 13 residues. The CDR3 bases are TGTGCCAGCAGACGGGACGGGGGATACGAGCAGTACTTC. Translating gives CASRRDGGYEQYF.

The table lists this clonotype with a few counts. CDR3 coding DNA: TGTGCCAGCTCAGACCGGGTTGCGGCGAACACAGATACGCAGTATTTT. It encodes CASSDRVAANTDTQYF. The chain uses TRBV18 and TRBJ2-3; D gene ambiguous. The ends were cut back, 5 bases at V and 2 bases at J, with 17 bases in the middle. The CDR3 length is 16 residues. The germline gives CDR1 KGHSH, CDR2 LQKENI.

In its sample, this clonotype was seen many times. The gene calls are TRBV27 and TRBJ2-6; no firm D call. The germline gives CDR1 MNHEY, CDR2 SMNVEV (reference sequence). V was trimmed by 2 bases and J by 4 bases, leaving 6 bases between them. There are 14 residues in the CDR3. CDR3 in DNA: TGTGCCAGCAGTTTAGTCGCGGGGGCCAACGTCCTGACTTTC. This gives the protein CASSLVAGANVLTF.